Listed below are T cell receptor beta chains from one sample, sequenced in a study of siplizumab effects on memory and regulatory T cells. The protocol was immunoSEQ multiplex PCR, while the TCRdb copy is restricted to in-frame clones and leaves out a portion. The data hold around 68,000 clones, with approximately 88% observed a single time. The specimen sequenced was Tregs sorted from blood. The receptors derive from a human donor in good health. CDR3s include the opening cysteine and the closing phenylalanine or tryptophan. A D gene is named only where the DNA matches it firmly. A clone size is listed for some rows: how often the clone was seen (once, few, many), or a class if it is expanded.

TRBJ2-7,TRBD1,.,TRBV6-1,TGTGCCAGCAGTGCACCGGGACAGGGACGTAAGCAGTACTTC,CASSAPGQGRKQYF
TRBJ1-1,.,.,TRBV18,TGTGCCAGCCTACCCCGAGGGGAGTTCACTGAAGCTTTCTTT,CASLPRGEFTEAFF
TRBJ2-3,.,.,TRBV4-3,TGCGCCAGCAGCCAACGTCCCGGGAGCGCAGATACGCAGTATTTT,CASSQRPGSADTQYF
TRBJ2-4,TRBD1,.,TRBV5-1,TGCGCCAGCAGCTTGGGGGGGACAGGGATGAACATTCAGTACTTC,CASSLGGTGMNIQYF
TRBJ2-3,.,.,TRBV18,TGTGCCAGCTCACCAGCAGGGATCACAGATACGCAGTATTTT,CASSPAGITDTQYF
TRBJ2-7,.,.,TRBV14,TGTGCCAGCAGCCAACAGATGGCTAGCGAGCAGTACTTC,CASSQQMASEQYF
TRBJ2-1,.,.,TRBV18,TGTGCCAGCTCACCCTGGGCCAACCGGGATGAGCAGTTCTTC,CASSPWANRDEQFF
TRBJ1-4,.,few,TRBV5-4,TGTGCCAGCAGCAGTCAGGGTGGTAGGAATGAAAAACTGTTTTTT,CASSSQGGRNEKLFF
TRBJ2-1,TRBD2,.,TRBV6-5,TGTGCCAGCAGTCGCCCGGGACTAGCTTACAATGAGCAGTTCTTC,CASSRPGLAYNEQFF
TRBJ1-2,.,.,TRBV2,TGTGCCTCATCTCCCCACATGCACTATGGCTACACCTTC,CASSPHMHYGYTF
TRBJ2-7,.,.,TRBV19,TGTGCCAGTAGGGACTTCGCGACGTCCCAGATTGGCGAGCAGTACTTC,CASRDFATSQIGEQYF
TRBJ1-1,TRBD1,.,TRBV18,TGTGCCAGCTCACCACTGAGGGACAGGGGTTACACTGAAGCTTTCTTT,CASSPLRDRGYTEAFF
TRBJ1-5,.,.,TRBV6-1,TGTGCCAGCGTTAAAGATCAGCCCCAGCATTTT,CASVKDQPQHF
TRBJ2-7,TRBD1,.,TRBV27,TGTGCCAGCAGTTTAACGGGACAGGGGACATCCTACGAGCAGTACTTC,CASSLTGQGTSYEQYF
TRBJ2-2,TRBD1,.,TRBV29-1,TGCAGCGTTGTTCACAGGGGGATCCCCGGGGAGCTGTTTTTT,CSVVHRGIPGELFF
TRBJ1-5,.,.,TRBV7-3,TGTGCCAGCAGCCCCTCCAGGGGTGGCAATCAGCCCCAGCATTTT,CASSPSRGGNQPQHF
TRBJ1-5,.,once,TRBV7-6,TGTGCCAGCAGCCCCGGGACGGCCAATCAGCCCCAGCATTTT,CASSPGTANQPQHF
TRBJ2-1,TRBD2,once,TRBV29-1,TGCAGCGCCCCGACTAGCGGAAGATACAATGAGCAGTTCTTC,CSAPTSGRYNEQFF